This T cell receptor beta chain derives from a study of cytomegalovirus exposure and HLA in healthy donors. Concerning this clone itself: Its antigen is unknown.

V gave up 5 bases and J gave up 4 bases, with 12 bases separating them. The germline V gene encodes CDR1 SEHNR and CDR2 FQNEAQ (reference sequence). The CDR3 consists of 13 residues. Unrecorded immune exposure was likely among donors, who were nominally healthy when sampled. The PCR employed 60 Vbeta primers together with 13 Jbeta primers. Sequencing was performed with immunoSEQ multiplex PCR; in TCRdb, only in-frame clones are kept and a portion is missing. The specimen's table records tens of thousands of clones. Findings and limits, study-wide: Certain indistinguishable V segments, among them TRBV6-2 and TRBV6-3, were excluded.

The chain recombines TRBV7-9 with TRBJ2-7; the D gene is possibly TRBD1 (5 bases). The sequenced sample consisted of PBMCs. The source is a middle-aged woman in good health and CMV-seropositive. The CDR3 loop is CASSPPTEYEQYF. For the CDR3, the DNA is TGTGCCAGCAGCCCACCGACAGAATACGAGCAGTACTTC.